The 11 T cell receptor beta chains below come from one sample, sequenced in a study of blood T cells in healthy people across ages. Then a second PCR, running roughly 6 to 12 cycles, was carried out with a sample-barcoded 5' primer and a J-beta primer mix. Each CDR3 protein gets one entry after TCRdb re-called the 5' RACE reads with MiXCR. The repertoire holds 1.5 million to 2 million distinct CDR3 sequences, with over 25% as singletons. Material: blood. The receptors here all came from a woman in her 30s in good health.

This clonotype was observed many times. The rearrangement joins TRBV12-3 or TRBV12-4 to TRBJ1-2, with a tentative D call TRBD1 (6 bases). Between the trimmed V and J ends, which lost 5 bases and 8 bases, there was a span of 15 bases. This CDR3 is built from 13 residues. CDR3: CASSLITGSGYTF. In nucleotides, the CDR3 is TGTGCCAGCAGTCTTATTACAGGGTCGGGCTACACCTTC.

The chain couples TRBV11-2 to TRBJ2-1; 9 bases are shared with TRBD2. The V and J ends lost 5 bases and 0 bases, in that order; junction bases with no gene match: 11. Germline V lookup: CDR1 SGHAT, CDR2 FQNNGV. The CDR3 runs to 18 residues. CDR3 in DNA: TGTGCCAGCAGCCGGCGGGGGGGCGGGAGCTACTCCTACAATGAGCAGTTCTTC. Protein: CASSRRGGGSYSYNEQFF.

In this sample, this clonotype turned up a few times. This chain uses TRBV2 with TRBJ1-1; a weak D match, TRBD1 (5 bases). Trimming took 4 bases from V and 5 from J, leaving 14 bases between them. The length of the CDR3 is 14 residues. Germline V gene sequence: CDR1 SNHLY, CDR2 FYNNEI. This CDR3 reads CASSVVGLGTEAFF. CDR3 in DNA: TGTGCCAGCAGTGTCGTGGGGCTGGGGACTGAAGCTTTCTTT.

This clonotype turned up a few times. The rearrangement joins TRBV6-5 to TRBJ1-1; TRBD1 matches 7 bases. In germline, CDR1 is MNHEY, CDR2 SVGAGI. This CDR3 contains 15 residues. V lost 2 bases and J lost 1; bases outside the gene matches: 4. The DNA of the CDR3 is TGTGCCAGCAGTTACGCTCGGACAGGGAACACTGAAGCTTTCTTT. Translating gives CASSYARTGNTEAFF.

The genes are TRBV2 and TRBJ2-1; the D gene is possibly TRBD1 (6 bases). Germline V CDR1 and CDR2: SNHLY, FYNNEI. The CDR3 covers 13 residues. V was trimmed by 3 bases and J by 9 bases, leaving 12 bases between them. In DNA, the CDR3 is TGTGCCAGCAGTGAGGGGCAGGGGTTTGAGCAGTTCTTC. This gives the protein CASSEGQGFEQFF.

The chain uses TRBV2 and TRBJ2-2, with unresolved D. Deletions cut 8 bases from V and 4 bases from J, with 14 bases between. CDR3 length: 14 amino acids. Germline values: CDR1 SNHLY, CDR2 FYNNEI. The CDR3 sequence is CASDRLGLTGELFF. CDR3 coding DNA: TGTGCCAGCGACCGTCTCGGTCTCACCGGGGAGCTGTTTTTT.

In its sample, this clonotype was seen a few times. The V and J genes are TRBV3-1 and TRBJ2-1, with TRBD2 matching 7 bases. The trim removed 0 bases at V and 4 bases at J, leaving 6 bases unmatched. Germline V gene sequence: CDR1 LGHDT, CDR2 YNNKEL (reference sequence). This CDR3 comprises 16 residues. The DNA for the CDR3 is TGTGCCAGCAGCCAAGAGTTCCCGCGGGAGTACAATGAGCAGTTCTTC. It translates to CASSQEFPREYNEQFF.

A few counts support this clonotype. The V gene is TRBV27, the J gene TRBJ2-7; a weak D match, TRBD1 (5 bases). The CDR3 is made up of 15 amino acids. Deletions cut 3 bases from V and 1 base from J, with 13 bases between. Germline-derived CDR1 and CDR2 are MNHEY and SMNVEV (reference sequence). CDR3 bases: TGTGCCAGCAGTTTCAGTGCAGGGTGGTCCTACGAGCAGTACTTC. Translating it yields CASSFSAGWSYEQYF.

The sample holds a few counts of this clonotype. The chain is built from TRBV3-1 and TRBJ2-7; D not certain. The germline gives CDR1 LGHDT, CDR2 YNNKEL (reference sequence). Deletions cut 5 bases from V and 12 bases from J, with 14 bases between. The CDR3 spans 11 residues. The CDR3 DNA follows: TGTGCCAGCAGCTCGCCACTACTTATGTACTTC. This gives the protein CASSSPLLMYF.

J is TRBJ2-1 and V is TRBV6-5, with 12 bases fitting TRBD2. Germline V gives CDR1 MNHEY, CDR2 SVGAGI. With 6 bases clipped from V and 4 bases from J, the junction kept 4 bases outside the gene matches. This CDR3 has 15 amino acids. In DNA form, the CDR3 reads TGTGCCAGCAGGATGGGACTAGCGGGTTACAATGAGCAGTTCTTC. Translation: CASRMGLAGYNEQFF.

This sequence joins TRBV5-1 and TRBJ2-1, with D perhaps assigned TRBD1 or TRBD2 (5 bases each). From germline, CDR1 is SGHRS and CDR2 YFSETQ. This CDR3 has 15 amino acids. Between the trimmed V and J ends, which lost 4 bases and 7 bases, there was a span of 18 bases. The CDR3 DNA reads TGCGCCAGCAGCCGAGAGGGACGCAATGGTAATGAGCAGTTCTTC. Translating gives CASSREGRNGNEQFF.